The text below deals with one TCR beta chain. Authors' methods: Amplified reference gene primers provided the basis for estimating nucleated cell counts. Method: immunoSEQ multiplex PCR; TCRdb's copy keeps in-frame clones and lacks some. The DNA was the basis for D and trimming; V, J and clone size are from that table. The sample carries fewer than 300,000 clones, 84% recorded once. The data were taken from a study of blood T cell repertoires in COVID-19. About the study: Samples taken during acute and convalescent COVID-19 were collected in the United States, Italy and Spain. In each case, the material was cDNA or gDNA derived from T cells, B-cell-depleted T cells, or PBMCs.

This CDR3 spans 15 amino acids. The junction had 10 bases not matched to a gene; V was cut back by 3 bases and J by 8 bases. In germline, CDR1 is LGHDT, CDR2 YNNKEL (reference sequence). The rearrangement joins TRBV3-1 (or the pseudogene TRBV3-2) to TRBJ1-2, with TRBD1 matching 9 bases. Sequencing was carried out using peripheral blood. This clonotype originated in a human donor in a cohort sampled during active COVID-19. The DNA of the CDR3 is TGTGCCAGCAGCCAGAGGGACAGGGAAAGAGGGGGCTACACCTTC. This translates into CASSQRDRERGGYTF.